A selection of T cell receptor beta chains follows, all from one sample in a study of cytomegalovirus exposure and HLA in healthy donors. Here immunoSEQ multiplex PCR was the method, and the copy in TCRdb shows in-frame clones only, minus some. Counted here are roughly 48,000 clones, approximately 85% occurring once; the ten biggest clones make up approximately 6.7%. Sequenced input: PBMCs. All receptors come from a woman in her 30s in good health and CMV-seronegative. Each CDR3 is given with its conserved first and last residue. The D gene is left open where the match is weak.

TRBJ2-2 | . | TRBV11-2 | CASGADSNTGELFF | TGTGCCAGCGGGGCGGATTCGAACACCGGGGAGCTGTTTTTT
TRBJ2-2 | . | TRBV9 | CASSVEGGTGELFF | TGTGCCAGCAGCGTAGAAGGGGGCACCGGGGAGCTGTTTTTT
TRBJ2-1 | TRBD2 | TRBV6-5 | CASSLSGRSNEQFF | TGTGCCAGCAGTCTGAGCGGGAGGTCCAATGAGCAGTTCTTC
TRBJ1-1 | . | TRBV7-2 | CASSLQGNTEAFF | TGTGCCAGCAGCTTACAGGGGAACACTGAAGCTTTCTTT
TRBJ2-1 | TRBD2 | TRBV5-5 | CASSVLAGSSYNEQFF | TGTGCCAGCAGCGTACTAGCGGGTAGCTCCTACAATGAGCAGTTCTTC
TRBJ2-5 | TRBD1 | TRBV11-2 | CASSPILGTGETQYF | TGTGCCAGCAGCCCGATACTCGGGACAGGGGAGACCCAGTACTTC
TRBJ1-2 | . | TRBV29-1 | CSVEGHRYGYTF | TGCAGCGTTGAGGGGCACCGGTATGGCTACACCTTC
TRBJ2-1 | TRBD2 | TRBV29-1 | CSAIPLAGERGEQFF | TGCAGCGCCATACCTCTAGCGGGAGAAAGGGGTGAGCAGTTCTTC
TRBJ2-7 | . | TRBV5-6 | CASSSQGYEQYF | TGTGCCAGCAGCTCACAGGGTTACGAGCAGTACTTC
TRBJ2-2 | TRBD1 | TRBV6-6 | CASIALTGADGELFF | TGTGCCAGCATTGCATTGACAGGGGCTGACGGGGAGCTGTTTTTT
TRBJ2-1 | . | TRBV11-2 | CASSLGDRSYNEQFF | TGTGCCAGCAGCTTAGGAGACAGATCCTACAATGAGCAGTTCTTC
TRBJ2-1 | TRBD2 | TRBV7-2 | CASSLVWASGGTYNEQFF | TGTGCCAGCAGCTTAGTGTGGGCTAGCGGAGGTACCTACAATGAGCAGTTCTTC
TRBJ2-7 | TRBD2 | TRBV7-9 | CASSPTGSGRYEQYF | TGTGCCAGCAGCCCCACTGGTAGCGGGAGGTACGAGCAGTACTTC
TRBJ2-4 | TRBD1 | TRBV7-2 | CASSLPGQLAKNIQYF | TGTGCCAGCAGCCTGCCGGGACAGCTAGCCAAAAACATTCAGTACTTC
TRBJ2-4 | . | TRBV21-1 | CASSKVASGAKNIQYF | .
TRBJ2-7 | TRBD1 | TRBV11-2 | CASSLEDRGSVEQYF | TGTGCCAGCAGCTTGGAGGACAGGGGGTCGGTTGAGCAGTACTTC
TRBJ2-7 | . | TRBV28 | CASSTSRGGPRQYF | TGTGCCAGCAGTACATCCCGTGGAGGCCCACGTCAGTACTTC
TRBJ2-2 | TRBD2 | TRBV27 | CASSFYPAGDGGELFF | TGTGCCAGCAGTTTTTATCCAGCGGGAGATGGCGGGGAGCTGTTTTTT
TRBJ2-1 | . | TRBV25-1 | CASSGTGRDNEQFF | TGTGCCAGCAGTGGGACAGGGAGGGACAATGAGCAGTTCTTC
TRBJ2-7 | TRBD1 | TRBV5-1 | CASSSDRGITYEQYF | TGCGCCAGCAGCTCGGACAGGGGAATAACCTACGAGCAGTACTTC
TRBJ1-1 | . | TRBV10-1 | CASKLRTEAFF | TGCGCCAGCAAACTGAGGACTGAAGCTTTCTTT
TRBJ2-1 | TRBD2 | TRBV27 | CASSPSGKSPYNEQFF | TGTGCCAGCAGTCCCAGCGGGAAGTCCCCCTACAATGAGCAGTTCTTC
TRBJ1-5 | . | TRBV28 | CASSLTGGGQPQHF | TGTGCCAGCAGTTTAACGGGGGGCGGTCAGCCCCAGCATTTT
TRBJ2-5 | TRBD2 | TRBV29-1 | CSVEDTSGRHLETQYF | TGCAGCGTTGAAGATACCAGCGGGAGGCACCTAGAGACCCAGTACTTC
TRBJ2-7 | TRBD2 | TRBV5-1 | CASSPGLAGASPYEQYF | TGCGCCAGCAGCCCAGGACTAGCGGGAGCCTCTCCCTACGAGCAGTACTTC